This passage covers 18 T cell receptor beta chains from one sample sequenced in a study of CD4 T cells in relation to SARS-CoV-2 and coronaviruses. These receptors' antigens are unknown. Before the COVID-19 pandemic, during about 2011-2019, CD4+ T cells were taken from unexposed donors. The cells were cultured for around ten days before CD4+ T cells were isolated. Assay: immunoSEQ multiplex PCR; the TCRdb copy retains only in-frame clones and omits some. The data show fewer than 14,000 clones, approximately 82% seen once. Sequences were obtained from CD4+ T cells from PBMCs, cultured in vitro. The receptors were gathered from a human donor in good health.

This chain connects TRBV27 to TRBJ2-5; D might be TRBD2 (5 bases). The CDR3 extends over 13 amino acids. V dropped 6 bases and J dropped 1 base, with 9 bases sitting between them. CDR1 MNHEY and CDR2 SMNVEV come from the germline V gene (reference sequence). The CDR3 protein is CASSGLFQETQYF. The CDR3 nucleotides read TGTGCCAGCAGCGGACTGTTCCAAGAGACCCAGTACTTC.

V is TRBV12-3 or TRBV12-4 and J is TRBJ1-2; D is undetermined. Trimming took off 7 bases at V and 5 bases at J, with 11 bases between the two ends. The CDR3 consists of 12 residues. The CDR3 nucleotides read TGTGCCAGCACCGGACTGGATTATGGCTACACCTTC. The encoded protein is CASTGLDYGYTF.

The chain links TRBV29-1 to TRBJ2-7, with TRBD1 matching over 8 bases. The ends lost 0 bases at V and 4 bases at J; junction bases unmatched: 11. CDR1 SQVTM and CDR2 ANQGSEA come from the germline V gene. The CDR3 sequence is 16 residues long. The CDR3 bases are TGCAGCGTTGAAGATTTTGCCGGACAGGGAGGATACGAGCAGTACTTC. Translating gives CSVEDFAGQGGYEQYF.

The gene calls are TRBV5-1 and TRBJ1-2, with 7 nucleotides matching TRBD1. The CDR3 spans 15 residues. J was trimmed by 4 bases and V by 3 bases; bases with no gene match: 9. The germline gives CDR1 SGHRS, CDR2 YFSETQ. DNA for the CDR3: TGCGCCAGCAGCTCAGACAGGGAAGCTGTCTATGGCTACACCTTC. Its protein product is CASSSDREAVYGYTF.

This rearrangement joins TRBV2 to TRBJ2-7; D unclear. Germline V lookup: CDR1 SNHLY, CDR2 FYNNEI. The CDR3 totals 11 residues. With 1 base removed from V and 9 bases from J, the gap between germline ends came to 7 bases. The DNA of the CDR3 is TGTGCCAGCAGTGAAGAGCACTCGCAGTACTTC. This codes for CASSEEHSQYF.

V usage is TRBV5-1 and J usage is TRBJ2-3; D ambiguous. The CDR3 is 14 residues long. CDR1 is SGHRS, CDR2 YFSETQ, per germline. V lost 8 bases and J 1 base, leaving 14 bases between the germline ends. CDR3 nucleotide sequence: TGCGCCAGTCATTGGGGTACAGGCACAGATACGCAGTATTTT. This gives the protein CASHWGTGTDTQYF.

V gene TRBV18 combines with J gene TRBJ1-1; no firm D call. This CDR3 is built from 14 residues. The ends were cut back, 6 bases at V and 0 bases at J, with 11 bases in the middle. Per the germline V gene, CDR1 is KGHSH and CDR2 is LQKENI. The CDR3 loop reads CASSPRNMNTEAFF. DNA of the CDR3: TGTGCCAGCTCCCCGAGGAACATGAACACTGAAGCTTTCTTT. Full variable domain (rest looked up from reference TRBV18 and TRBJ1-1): NAGVMQNPRHLVRRRGQEARLRCSPMKGHSHVYWYRQLPEEGLKFMVYLQKENIIDESGMPKERFSAEFPKEGPSILRIQQVVRGDSAAYFCASSPRNMNTEAFFGQGTRLTVV.

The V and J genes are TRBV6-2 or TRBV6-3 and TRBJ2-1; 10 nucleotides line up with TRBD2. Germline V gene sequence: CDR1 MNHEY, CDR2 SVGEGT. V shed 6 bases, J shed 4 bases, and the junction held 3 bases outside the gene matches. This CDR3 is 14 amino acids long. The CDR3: CASSPAGGYNEQFF. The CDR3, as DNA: TGTGCCAGCAGCCCAGCGGGAGGGTACAATGAGCAGTTCTTC.

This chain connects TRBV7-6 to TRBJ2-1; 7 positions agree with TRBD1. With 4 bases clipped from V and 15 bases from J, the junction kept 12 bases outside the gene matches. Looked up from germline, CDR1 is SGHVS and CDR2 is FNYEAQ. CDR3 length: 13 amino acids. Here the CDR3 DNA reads TGTGCCAGCAGCTCACTACAGGGGCCGGGGCGGTTCTTC. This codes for CASSSLQGPGRFF.

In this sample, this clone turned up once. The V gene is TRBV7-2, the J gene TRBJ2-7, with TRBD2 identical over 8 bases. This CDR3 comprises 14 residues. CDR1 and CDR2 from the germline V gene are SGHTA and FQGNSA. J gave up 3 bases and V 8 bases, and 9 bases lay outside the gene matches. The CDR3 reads CASVPGTSNYEQYF. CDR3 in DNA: TGTGCCAGCGTCCCCGGGACTAGTAACTACGAGCAGTACTTC. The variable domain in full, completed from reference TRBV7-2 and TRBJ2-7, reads GAGVSQSPSNKVTEKGKDVELRCDPISGHTALYWYRQSLGQGLEFLIYFQGNSAPDKSGLPSDRFSAERTGGSVSTLTIQRTQQEDSAVYLCASVPGTSNYEQYFGPGTRLTVT.

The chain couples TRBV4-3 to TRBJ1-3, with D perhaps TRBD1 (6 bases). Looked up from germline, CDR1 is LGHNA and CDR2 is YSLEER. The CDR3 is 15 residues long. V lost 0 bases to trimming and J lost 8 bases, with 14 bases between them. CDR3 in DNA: TGCGCCAGCAGCCAAGAATGGGGGGCTCCTCACACCATATATTTT. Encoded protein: CASSQEWGAPHTIYF.

CDR3 DNA sequence: TGTGCCAGCAGCTTATTAGCGGGGGGAACTAGCACAGATACGCAGTATTTT. Translating gives CASSLLAGGTSTDTQYF. This chain uses TRBV5-8 with TRBJ2-3; 10 bases match TRBD2. Trimming cost V 2 bases and J 0 bases; bases outside gene matches: 6. CDR1 is SGHTS, CDR2 YDEGEE, per germline. The CDR3 runs to 17 residues. Variable domain in full (rest from reference TRBV5-8 and TRBJ2-3): EAGVTQSPTHLIKTRGQQATLRCSPISGHTSVYWYQQALGLGLQFLLWYDEGEERNRGNFPPRFSGRQFPNYSSELNVNALELEDSALYLCASSLLAGGTSTDTQYFGPGTRLTVL.

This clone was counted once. The CDR3 protein is CASSETASGNTIYF. As DNA, the CDR3 is TGTGCCAGCAGCGAAACAGCCTCTGGAAACACCATATATTTT. The gene calls are TRBV4-2 and TRBJ1-3, with D uncertain. CDR3 length: 14 residues. Germline CDR1 and CDR2: LGHNA and YNFKEQ. The V end lost 5 bases, the J end lost 0 bases, and 8 bases lay between the germline ends.

CDR3 DNA sequence: TGTGCCAGTATGGAGTCTTCGGGACAGGGATTCTATGGCTACACCTTC. It yields the protein CASMESSGQGFYGYTF. The J gene is TRBJ1-2, the V gene TRBV19; 9 bases fit TRBD1. The trim removed 7 bases at V and 4 bases at J, leaving 13 bases unmatched. CDR1 LNHDA and CDR2 SQIVND come from the germline V gene (reference sequence). The CDR3 length is 16 residues.

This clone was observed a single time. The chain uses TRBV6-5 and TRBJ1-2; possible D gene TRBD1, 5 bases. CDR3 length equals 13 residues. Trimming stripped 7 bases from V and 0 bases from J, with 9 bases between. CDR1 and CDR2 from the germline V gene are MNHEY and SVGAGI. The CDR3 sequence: CASIPGANYGYTF. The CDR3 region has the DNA TGTGCCAGCATCCCGGGGGCTAACTATGGCTACACCTTC.

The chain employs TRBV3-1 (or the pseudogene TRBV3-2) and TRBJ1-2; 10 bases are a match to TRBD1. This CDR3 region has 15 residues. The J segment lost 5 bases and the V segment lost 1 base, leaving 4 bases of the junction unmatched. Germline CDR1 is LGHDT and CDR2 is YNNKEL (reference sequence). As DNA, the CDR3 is TGTGCCAGCAGCCAAGGTTTGGGACAGGGGTATGGCTACACCTTC. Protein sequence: CASSQGLGQGYGYTF.

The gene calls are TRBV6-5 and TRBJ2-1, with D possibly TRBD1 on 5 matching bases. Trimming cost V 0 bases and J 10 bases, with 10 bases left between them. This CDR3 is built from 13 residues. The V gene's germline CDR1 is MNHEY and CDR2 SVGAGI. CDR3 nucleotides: TGTGCCAGCAGTTACTCCGACAGCACCGAGCAGTTCTTC. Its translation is CASSYSDSTEQFF.

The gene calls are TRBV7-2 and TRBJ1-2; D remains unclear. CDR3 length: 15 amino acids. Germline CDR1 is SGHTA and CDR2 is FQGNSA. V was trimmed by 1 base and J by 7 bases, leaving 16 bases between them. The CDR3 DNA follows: TGTGCCAGCAGCTTAGGACGGACGTGGCCAGGTGGCTACACCTTC. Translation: CASSLGRTWPGGYTF.